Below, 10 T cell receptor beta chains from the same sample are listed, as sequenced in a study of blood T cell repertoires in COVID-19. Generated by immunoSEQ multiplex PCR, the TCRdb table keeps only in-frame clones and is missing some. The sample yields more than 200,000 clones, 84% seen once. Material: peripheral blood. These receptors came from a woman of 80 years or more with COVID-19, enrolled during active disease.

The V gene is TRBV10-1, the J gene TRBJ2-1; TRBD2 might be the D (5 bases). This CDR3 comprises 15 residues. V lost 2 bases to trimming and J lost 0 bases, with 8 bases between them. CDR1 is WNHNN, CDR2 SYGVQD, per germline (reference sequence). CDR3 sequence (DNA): TGCGCCAGCAGTGAGGTGGGGAGCTCCTACAATGAGCAGTTCTTC. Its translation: CASSEVGSSYNEQFF.

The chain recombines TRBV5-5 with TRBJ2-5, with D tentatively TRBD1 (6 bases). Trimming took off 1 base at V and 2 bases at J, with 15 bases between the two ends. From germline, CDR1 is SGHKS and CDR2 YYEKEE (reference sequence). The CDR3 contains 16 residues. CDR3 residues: CASSLPTGTTQETQYF. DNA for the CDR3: TGTGCCAGCAGCTTGCCAACCGGGACAACACAAGAGACCCAGTACTTC.

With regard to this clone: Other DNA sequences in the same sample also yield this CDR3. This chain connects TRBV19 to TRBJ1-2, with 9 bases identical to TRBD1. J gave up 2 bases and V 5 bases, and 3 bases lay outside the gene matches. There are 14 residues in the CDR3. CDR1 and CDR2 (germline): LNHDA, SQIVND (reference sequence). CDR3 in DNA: TGTGCCAGTAGTCCAGGACAGGGGAACTATGGCTACACCTTC. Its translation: CASSPGQGNYGYTF.

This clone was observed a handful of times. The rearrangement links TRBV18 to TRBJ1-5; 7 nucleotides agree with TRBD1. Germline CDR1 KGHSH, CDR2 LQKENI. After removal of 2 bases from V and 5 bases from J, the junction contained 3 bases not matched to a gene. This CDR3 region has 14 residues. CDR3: CASSPDRAYQPQHF. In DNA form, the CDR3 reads TGTGCCAGCTCACCAGACAGGGCGTATCAGCCCCAGCATTTT. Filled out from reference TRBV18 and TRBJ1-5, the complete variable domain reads NAGVMQNPRHLVRRRGQEARLRCSPMKGHSHVYWYRQLPEEGLKFMVYLQKENIIDESGMPKERFSAEFPKEGPSILRIQQVVRGDSAAYFCASSPDRAYQPQHFGDGTRLSIL.

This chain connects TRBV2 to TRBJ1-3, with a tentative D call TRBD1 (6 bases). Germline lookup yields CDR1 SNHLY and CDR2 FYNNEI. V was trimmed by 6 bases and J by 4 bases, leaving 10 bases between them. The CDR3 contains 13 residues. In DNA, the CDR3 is TGTGCCAGCAGCGGGACAACCGGAAACACCATATATTTT. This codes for CASSGTTGNTIYF.

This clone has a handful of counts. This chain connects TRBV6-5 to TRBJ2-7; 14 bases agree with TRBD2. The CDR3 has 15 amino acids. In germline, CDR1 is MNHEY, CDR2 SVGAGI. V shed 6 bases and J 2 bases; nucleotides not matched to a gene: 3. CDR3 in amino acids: CASSPTSGGAYEQYV. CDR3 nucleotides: TGTGCCAGCAGCCCGACTAGCGGGGGGGCCTACGAGCAGTACGTC.

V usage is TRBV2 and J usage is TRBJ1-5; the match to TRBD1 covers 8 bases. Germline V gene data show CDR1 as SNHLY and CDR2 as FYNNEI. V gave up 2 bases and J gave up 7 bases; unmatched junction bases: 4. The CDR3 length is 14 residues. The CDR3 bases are TGTGCCAGCAGTGAACAGGGGGCGAACCAGCCCCAGCATTTT. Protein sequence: CASSEQGANQPQHF.

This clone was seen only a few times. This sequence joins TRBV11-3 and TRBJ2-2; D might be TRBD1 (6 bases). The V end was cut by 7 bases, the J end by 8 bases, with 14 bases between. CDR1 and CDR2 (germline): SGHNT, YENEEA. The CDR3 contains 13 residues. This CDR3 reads CASTQQGEGELFF. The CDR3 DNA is TGTGCCAGCACCCAACAGGGCGAAGGGGAGCTGTTTTTT.

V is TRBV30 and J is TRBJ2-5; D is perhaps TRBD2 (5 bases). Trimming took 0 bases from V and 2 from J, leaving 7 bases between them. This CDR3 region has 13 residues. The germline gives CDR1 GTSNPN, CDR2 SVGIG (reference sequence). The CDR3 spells CAWSVRAQETQYF. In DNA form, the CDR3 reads TGTGCCTGGAGTGTGAGGGCTCAAGAGACCCAGTACTTC.

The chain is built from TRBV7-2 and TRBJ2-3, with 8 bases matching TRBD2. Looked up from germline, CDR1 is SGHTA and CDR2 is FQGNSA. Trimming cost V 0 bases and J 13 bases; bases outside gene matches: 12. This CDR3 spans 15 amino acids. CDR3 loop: CASSLASAGGGSKYF. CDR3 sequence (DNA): TGTGCCAGCAGCTTAGCTTCTGCGGGGGGCGGTAGCAAGTATTTT.